The clone carrying this T cell receptor beta chain was observed once. Using immunoSEQ multiplex PCR, the repertoire was profiled, and TCRdb retains in-frame clones only, with some absent. The sample records 150,000 to 200,000 clones, around 85% being singletons. These data are taken from a study of blood T cell repertoires in COVID-19. Study details: Both acute and convalescent COVID-19 samples were obtained from the United States, Italy and Spain. T cells, B-cell-depleted T cells, or PBMCs supplied cDNA or gDNA.

The length of the CDR3 is 16 residues. V gave up 4 bases and J gave up 0 bases, with 13 bases separating them. The V gene's germline CDR1 is SGHNT and CDR2 YYREEE (reference sequence). The chain combines TRBV5-4 with TRBJ1-4; the D is unclear. The sequence came from a woman aged 55-70 years with acute or convalescent COVID-19. The sequenced sample consisted of peripheral blood. CDR3 bases: TGTGCCAGCAGCCCCGGAGTGAGTGCAACTAATGAAAAACTGTTTTTT. Encoded protein: CASSPGVSATNEKLFF.